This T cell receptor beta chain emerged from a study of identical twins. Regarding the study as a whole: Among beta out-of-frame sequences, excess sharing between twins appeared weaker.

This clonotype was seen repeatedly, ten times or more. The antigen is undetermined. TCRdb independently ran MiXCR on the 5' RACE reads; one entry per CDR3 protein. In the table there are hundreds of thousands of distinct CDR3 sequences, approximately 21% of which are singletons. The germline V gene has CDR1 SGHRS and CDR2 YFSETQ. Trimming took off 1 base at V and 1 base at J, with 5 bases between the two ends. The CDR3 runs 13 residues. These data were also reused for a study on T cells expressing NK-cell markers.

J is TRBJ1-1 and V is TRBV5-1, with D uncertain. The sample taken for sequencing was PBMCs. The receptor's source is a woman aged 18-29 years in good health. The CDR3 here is CASSLLPNTEAFF. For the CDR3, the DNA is TGCGCCAGCAGCTTGCTCCCGAACACTGAAGCTTTCTTT.